The 13 T cell receptor beta chains below were found in one sample sequenced in a study of CD8 T cells in ankylosing spondylitis. Study-wide results and limits: The study identified a TCR beta motif of 7 or 8 highly homologous variants that appeared characteristic of ankylosing spondylitis blood.

TCRdb ran MiXCR on the 5' RACE reads and lists one entry per CDR3 protein. Among 700,000 to 1,000,000 distinct CDR3 sequences listed, approximately 12% were seen once. No cognate antigen is known for these TCRs. The material sequenced was blood, either unsorted or a sorted T cell fraction (not recorded which). These receptors all stem from a male donor with ankylosing spondylitis.

This clonotype occurred a few times. The chain has TRBV12-3 or TRBV12-4 and TRBJ1-1; D not certain. V lost 6 bases, J lost 0 bases, and 11 bases lay in between. CDR3 length: 14 residues. The CDR3 is CASRRGSMNTEAFF. The CDR3 nucleotides read TGTGCCAGCAGACGCGGGAGCATGAACACTGAAGCTTTCTTT.

In this sample, this clonotype turned up many times. The CDR3 protein is CSAREWGGSSYNEQFF. The CDR3 DNA follows: TGCAGTGCTAGAGAGTGGGGCGGGAGCTCCTACAATGAGCAGTTCTTC. The genes are TRBV20-1 and TRBJ2-1, with TRBD2 matching over 7 bases. J gave up 0 bases and V 0 bases, and 5 bases lay outside the gene matches. Germline V gene sequence: CDR1 DFQATT, CDR2 SNEGSKA (reference sequence). The CDR3 totals 16 residues.

This clonotype was found many times. The genes are TRBV4-1 and TRBJ1-2, with 8 nucleotides matching TRBD1. V shed 2 bases, J shed 3 bases, and the junction held 5 bases outside the gene matches. Germline V gene data show CDR1 as MGHRA and CDR2 as YSYEKL. This CDR3 region has 15 residues. The CDR3 region has the DNA TGCGCCAGCAGCCAACCGGGACAGGTGCACTATGGCTACACCTTC. Protein product: CASSQPGQVHYGYTF.

The chain employs TRBV6-2 or TRBV6-3 and TRBJ1-5; D gene unclear. The germline V gene encodes CDR1 MNHEY and CDR2 SVGEGT. The V gene lost 4 bases and the J gene lost 8 bases, with 9 bases spanning the gap. This CDR3 region has 12 residues. CDR3: CASSSRVKPQHF. Written as DNA, the CDR3 is TGTGCCAGCAGTTCCCGGGTTAAGCCCCAGCATTTT.

The chain employs TRBV18 and TRBJ2-1, with D perhaps TRBD2 (5 bases). This CDR3 is 16 amino acids long. Between the trimmed V and J ends, which lost 2 bases and 6 bases, there was a span of 17 bases. Germline V lookup: CDR1 KGHSH, CDR2 LQKENI. CDR3 in amino acids: CASSPIMGGSLNEQFF. The CDR3 region has the DNA TGTGCCAGCTCACCAATAATGGGCGGGTCCCTCAATGAGCAGTTCTTC.

This clonotype was recorded a few times. This chain links TRBV27 with TRBJ2-3; the match to TRBD2 covers 7 bases. The ends lost 3 bases at V and 3 bases at J; junction bases unmatched: 6. Germline V gene lookup returns CDR1 MNHEY and CDR2 SMNVEV (reference sequence). The CDR3 runs to 15 residues. In nucleotides, the CDR3 is TGTGCCAGCAGTTTGACTAGCCACGGAACAGATACGCAGTATTTT. This sequence encodes CASSLTSHGTDTQYF.

At least ten counts were recorded for this clonotype. V usage is TRBV7-2 and J usage is TRBJ2-1; 9 bases are a match to TRBD1. V trimming: 5 bases; J trimming: 5 bases; junction bases outside the gene matches: 4. The CDR3 extends over 14 amino acids. The V gene's germline CDR1 is SGHTA and CDR2 FQGNSA. CDR3 in DNA: TGTGCCAGCAGCACCTGGACAGGGGACAATGAGCAGTTCTTC. Protein: CASSTWTGDNEQFF.

V and J are TRBV20-1 and TRBJ1-2; D gene ambiguous. This CDR3 is built from 14 residues. Trimming pared 5 bases from V and 2 bases from J, leaving 15 bases between. CDR1 is DFQATT and CDR2 is SNEGSKA in the germline V gene (reference sequence). This chain's CDR3 is CSALLPGGNYGYTF. CDR3 DNA sequence: TGCAGTGCTCTTCTCCCGGGTGGCAACTATGGCTACACCTTC.

The chain has TRBV27 and TRBJ1-1; no clear D. Trimming stripped 6 bases from V and 1 base from J, with 9 bases between. Per germline, CDR1 MNHEY and CDR2 SMNVEV (reference sequence). The CDR3 runs to 13 residues. DNA for the CDR3: TGTGCCAGCAGACTTCTGAGGAACACTGAAGCTTTCTTT. This codes for CASRLLRNTEAFF.

This clonotype was detected ten times or more. The V gene is TRBV12-3 or TRBV12-4, the J gene TRBJ2-7; D may be TRBD2 (6 bases). Trimming shortened V by 6 bases and J by 7 bases, and 10 bases separated the two germline ends. CDR3 length equals 11 residues. CDR3 sequence (DNA): TGTGCCAGCAGCCAGGAGGGTGAGCAGTACTTC. It yields the protein CASSQEGEQYF.

This clonotype was counted between two and nine times. V usage is TRBV7-6 and J usage is TRBJ2-6, with D maybe TRBD1 (6 bases). The germline V and J ends were trimmed by 7 bases and 8 bases, with 27 bases remaining between them. In germline, CDR1 is SGHVS, CDR2 FNYEAQ. This CDR3 comprises 18 residues. The DNA of the CDR3 is TGTGCCAGCAAAGTCGGGGACAAGGTTGCCGTGGGAACCAACGTCCTGACTTTC. Amino acids: CASKVGDKVAVGTNVLTF.

This clonotype was recorded many times. This chain links TRBV29-1 with TRBJ2-5; D is unresolved. Germline V gene data show CDR1 as SQVTM and CDR2 as ANQGSEA. Trimming left V 2 bases short and J 9 bases short, with 10 bases between. The CDR3 runs 11 residues. In DNA form, the CDR3 reads TGCAGCGTTGAAATAGGGTCGGCCCAGTACTTC. This translates into CSVEIGSAQYF. The complete variable domain, with remaining parts taken from reference TRBV29-1 and TRBJ2-5, reads SAVISQKPSRDICQRGTSLTIQCQVDSQVTMMFWYRQQPGQSLTLIATANQGSEATYESGFVIDKFPISRPNLTFSTLTVSNMSPEDSSIYLCSVEIGSAQYFGPGTRLLVL.

V gene TRBV30 combines with J gene TRBJ1-6; 8 nucleotides match TRBD1. CDR1 and CDR2 (germline): GTSNPN, SVGIG (reference sequence). The trim removed 2 bases at V and 10 bases at J, leaving 1 base unmatched. There are 12 residues in the CDR3. The CDR3 is CAWSRDRSPLHF. DNA of the CDR3: TGTGCCTGGAGTCGGGACAGGTCACCCCTCCACTTT.